What follows are 29 T cell receptor beta chains derived from one specimen sequenced in a study of T cells in Graves' hyperthyroidism and ophthalmopathy. RNA transcripts were the template for amplifying TCR beta CDR3 regions. HTBI primers were the set used in a first-round RT-PCR of the TCR CDR3. TCRdb independently ran MiXCR on the multiplex PCR reads; one entry per CDR3 protein. The sample holds 550,000 to 600,000 distinct CDR3 sequences; about 45% are singletons and the top ten take 15% to 20%. The sequenced sample consisted of peripheral blood or thyroid tissue (not recorded which). These receptors all come from an adult woman with Graves' disease, either hyperthyroidism or ophthalmopathy (not recorded which).

In regard to this clonotype: It is likely a read error, because the conserved phenylalanine at the end of the CDR3 is missing. It is unclear where the CDR3 begins or ends on the DNA, so no DNA is shown, and the CDR3 is as TCRdb lists it. The CDR3 region is CSVEGGEYT. The chain links TRBV29-1 to TRBJ1-3. Germline CDR1 is SQVTM and CDR2 is ANQGSEA. The CDR3 contains 9 residues when both ends are counted.

The table lists this clonotype with a few counts. The chain uses TRBV12-3 or TRBV12-4 and TRBJ2-7; TRBD1 or TRBD2 may be the D gene (6 bases each). Trimming took 2 bases from V and 5 from J, leaving 13 bases between them. The CDR3 is 14 residues long. The CDR3 loop reads CASSLSGGPHEQYF. As DNA, the CDR3 is TGTGCCAGCAGTTTATCCGGGGGCCCCCACGAGCAGTACTTC.

The count of this clonotype is one. The rearrangement joins TRBV9 to TRBJ2-7; 12 bases are a match to TRBD2. The DNA end lines up better with TRBJ2-1; the J call may be wrong. The CDR3 is made up of 16 amino acids. Germline CDR1 reads SGDLS; CDR2 reads YYNGEE. This CDR3 is CASSVASGLAGNEQFF. Written as DNA, the CDR3 is TGTGCCAGCAGCGTAGCCTCGGGACTAGCGGGCAATGAGCAGTTCTTC.

The chain combines TRBV7-9 with TRBJ2-2, with 8 bases matching TRBD1. Germline lookup yields CDR1 SEHNR and CDR2 FQNEAQ (reference sequence). The trim removed 5 bases at V and 2 bases at J, leaving 4 bases unmatched. The CDR3 runs to 15 residues. The CDR3 here is CASSVDRGNTGELFF. CDR3 DNA sequence: TGTGCCAGCAGCGTCGACAGGGGCAACACCGGGGAGCTGTTTTTT.

V gene TRBV10-3 combines with J gene TRBJ2-5; TRBD2 is a possible D gene (5 bases). The CDR3 contains 13 residues. Trimming pared 6 bases from V and 5 bases from J, leaving 13 bases between. Germline CDR1 is ENHRY and CDR2 is SYGVKD. This chain's CDR3 is CAIRGLQRETQYF. The CDR3 nucleotides are TGTGCCATCAGGGGCCTACAGCGGGAGACCCAGTACTTC.

The chain has TRBV7-8 and TRBJ1-2; no reliable D call. CDR1 is SGHVS, CDR2 FQNEAQ, per germline. CDR3 length: 14 amino acids. DNA of the CDR3: TGTGCTAGGGATCCCAGAAGAGGAGAGTATGGCTACACCTTC. Residues: CARDPRRGEYGYTF.

This clonotype appeared many times. The chain carries TRBV6-1 and TRBJ1-2; unclear D gene. Germline CDR1 MNHNS, CDR2 SASEGT. V was trimmed by 8 bases and J by 8 bases, leaving 21 bases between them. The CDR3 length is 14 residues. In nucleotides, the CDR3 is TGTGCCAGCGTCGGAGGGCTCAGTTTGGTAGGCTACACCTTC. Translating it yields CASVGGLSLVGYTF.

This clonotype was detected only a few times. This chain links TRBV19 with TRBJ1-2; 7 positions match TRBD1. CDR3 length: 13 residues. Unmatched junction bases numbered 5, after V lost 8 bases and J lost 2 bases. Germline CDR1 reads LNHDA; CDR2 reads SQIVND (reference sequence). Here the CDR3 reads CASRGQINYGYTF. In DNA form, the CDR3 reads TGTGCCAGTCGGGGACAGATCAACTATGGCTACACCTTC.

This clonotype has just a few counts. This rearrangement joins TRBV12-3 or TRBV12-4 to TRBJ1-2; no definite D call. The CDR3 runs 13 residues. With 3 bases removed from V and 4 bases from J, the gap between germline ends came to 9 bases. The CDR3 loop reads CASSLDGVYGYTF. Here the CDR3 DNA reads TGTGCCAGCAGTTTGGACGGTGTCTATGGCTACACCTTC.

The chain is built from TRBV7-3 and TRBJ2-7, with 10 nucleotides matching TRBD2. V shed 0 bases, J shed 5 bases, and the junction held 4 bases outside the gene matches. CDR1 and CDR2 from the germline V gene are SGHTA and FQGTGA. CDR3 size: 15 residues. CDR3 loop: CASSLTSGRFDEQYF. CDR3 sequence (DNA): TGTGCCAGCAGCTTAACTAGCGGGAGGTTCGACGAGCAGTACTTC. Variable domain in full (rest from reference TRBV7-3 and TRBJ2-7): GAGVSQTPSNKVTEKGKYVELRCDPISGHTALYWYRQSLGQGPEFLIYFQGTGAADDSGLPNDRFFAVRPEGSVSTLKIQRTERGDSAVYLCASSLTSGRFDEQYFGPGTRLTVT.

The rearrangement uses TRBV7-2 and TRBJ1-1; 7 bases map to TRBD1. The CDR3 runs to 15 residues. Germline V gives CDR1 SGHTA, CDR2 FQGNSA. Germline trimming cut 6 bases from V and 9 bases from J; bases unmatched to any gene: 16. The CDR3 region has the DNA TGTGCCAGCAGAGGCGCATACCGGGACAGAATAAAAGCTTTCTTT. Translated, it gives CASRGAYRDRIKAFF.

The rearrangement joins TRBV20-1 to TRBJ1-3; D might be TRBD1 (5 bases). From germline, CDR1 is DFQATT and CDR2 SNEGSKA (reference sequence). Trimming left V 3 bases short and J 3 bases short, with 33 bases between. The CDR3 length is 21 residues. The DNA of the CDR3 is TGCAGTGCTAGGGGCCCCCGGGGCGTTGCTGGCAAGGGTCCGGTTGGAAACACCATATATTTT. Translation gives CSARGPRGVAGKGPVGNTIYF.

This clonotype was recorded a few times. The rearrangement joins TRBV29-1 to TRBJ2-5; no clear D gene. The CDR3 is 12 amino acids. Germline V gives CDR1 SQVTM, CDR2 ANQGSEA. V lost 7 bases and J lost 2, with 11 bases in between. The DNA for the CDR3 is TGCAGCGCCCGACGGGCTCAAGAGACCCAGTACTTC. Its translation: CSARRAQETQYF.

Many counts were recorded for this clonotype. The chain has TRBV15 and TRBJ1-3; D unresolved. The V end was cut by 0 bases, the J end by 4 bases, with 13 bases between. This CDR3 comprises 16 residues. Germline values: CDR1 LNHNV, CDR2 YYDKDF (reference sequence). CDR3 in amino acids: CATSRDFFVRGNTIYF. CDR3 coding DNA: TGTGCCACCAGCAGAGATTTTTTTGTACGCGGAAACACCATATATTTT.

This clonotype was counted only a few times. The chain has TRBV2 and TRBJ2-1, with D hard to call. V gave up 3 bases and J gave up 1 base, with 10 bases separating them. Germline V gene sequence: CDR1 SNHLY, CDR2 FYNNEI. The CDR3 extends over 15 amino acids. The CDR3: CASSEGWGSYNEQFF. Here the CDR3 DNA reads TGTGCCAGCAGTGAGGGGTGGGGATCCTACAATGAGCAGTTCTTC.

This clonotype has only one observation. The conserved phenylalanine or tryptophan is not found at the CDR3 terminus, so this likely reflects a read error. It is unclear where the CDR3 begins or ends on the DNA, so no DNA is shown, and the CDR3 is as TCRdb lists it. The chain has TRBV5-6 and TRBJ2-5; TRBD2, the table's D call, lacks a check against the DNA. From its first to its last residue, the CDR3 has 10 amino acids. From germline, CDR1 is SGHDT and CDR2 YYEEEE. The CDR3: CASSLPGEVT.

This sequence joins TRBV29-1 and TRBJ2-5; the D call may be TRBD1 or TRBD2 (5 bases each). V lost 3 bases and J lost 2, with 13 bases in between. CDR1 and CDR2 (germline): SQVTM, ANQGSEA. The CDR3 sequence is 14 residues long. DNA for the CDR3: TGCAGCGTTGATAGGGACGGAGTTCAAGAGACCCAGTACTTC. Translating it yields CSVDRDGVQETQYF.

The V gene is TRBV20-1, the J gene TRBJ1-2; tentatively, D is TRBD1 (5 bases). Germline loops: CDR1 DFQATT, CDR2 SNEGSKA (reference sequence). The V end lost 5 bases, the J end lost 6 bases, and 19 bases lay between the germline ends. This CDR3 is 14 amino acids long. The chain's CDR3 is CSAHLFRDSDGYTF. As DNA, the CDR3 is TGCAGTGCTCACCTTTTTAGGGACTCGGATGGCTACACCTTC.

This clonotype was seen ten or more times. The chain combines TRBV20-1 with TRBJ2-7; D perhaps matches TRBD2 (5 bases). The CDR3 length is 11 residues. The V gene lost 3 bases and the J gene lost 6 bases, with 9 bases spanning the gap. The germline gives CDR1 DFQATT, CDR2 SNEGSKA (reference sequence). CDR3 coding DNA: TGCAGTGCTAGCGGGAAGTCCGAGCAGTACTTC. This codes for CSASGKSEQYF.

This clonotype occurred many times. The rearrangement uses TRBV5-1 and TRBJ1-1, with D perhaps matching TRBD1 (5 bases). The CDR3 has 13 residues. Germline lookup yields CDR1 SGHRS and CDR2 YFSETQ. Trimming took 7 bases from V and 2 from J, leaving 12 bases between them. The CDR3 reads CASHIGGNTEAFF. The CDR3 DNA follows: TGCGCCAGCCATATCGGGGGAAACACTGAAGCTTTCTTT.

V is TRBV7-6 and J is TRBJ2-5; D is possibly TRBD2 (5 bases). Germline loops: CDR1 SGHVS, CDR2 FNYEAQ. Deletions cut 0 bases from V and 2 bases from J, with 13 bases between. The CDR3 runs to 16 residues. The CDR3 region has the DNA TGTGCCAGCAGCTTAGCGGTTGGTCGGGGTCAAGAGACCCAGTACTTC. Translated, it gives CASSLAVGRGQETQYF. Drawing the rest from reference TRBV7-6 and TRBJ2-5, the complete variable domain is GAGVSQSPRYKVTKRGQDVALRCDPISGHVSLYWYRQALGQGPEFLTYFNYEAQQDKSGLPNDRFSAERPEGSISTLTIQRTEQRDSAMYRCASSLAVGRGQETQYFGPGTRLLVL.

The sample holds a few counts of this clonotype. One base away lies a much larger clone, so this may be a sequencing read error. This chain uses TRBV4-2 with TRBJ1-1; no reliable D call. Germline V gene data show CDR1 as LGHNA and CDR2 as YNFKEQ. CDR3 size: 13 residues. CDR3 residues: CASSQGGLTEALF. The CDR3 DNA follows: TGTGCCAGCAGCCAAGGGGGTTTAACTGAAGCTCTCTTT.

This rearrangement joins TRBV11-2 to TRBJ2-5; D not resolved. The germline V gene has CDR1 SGHAT and CDR2 FQNNGV. V was clipped by 1 base and J by 2 bases, with 11 bases between them. The CDR3 is 15 residues long. The CDR3 DNA reads as TGTGCCAGCAGCTTAGTTGGACCCGGACAAGAGACCCAGTACTTC. Translation gives CASSLVGPGQETQYF.

Comment on this clonotype: It may be a read error: a sequence one base away is much more abundant. The rearrangement joins TRBV2 to TRBJ1-1, with a possible D match to TRBD1 (6 bases). The germline V gene has CDR1 SNHLY and CDR2 FYNNEI. This CDR3 contains 14 residues. The V gene lost 7 bases and the J gene lost 3 bases, with 15 bases spanning the gap. The CDR3 sequence is CASISGDGYTEAFF. The CDR3 coding sequence is TGTGCCAGCATATCAGGGGACGGGTACACTGAAGCTTTCTTT.

The chain joins TRBV7-9 to TRBJ2-3, with 10 nucleotides matching TRBD2. V shed 4 bases and J 2 bases; nucleotides not matched to a gene: 9. The CDR3 length is 17 residues. Germline V CDR1 and CDR2: SEHNR, FQNEAQ (reference sequence). The CDR3 reads CASSSGLAALPTDTQYF. Here the CDR3 DNA reads TGTGCCAGCAGCTCCGGACTAGCGGCTTTACCCACAGATACGCAGTATTTT.

This chain links TRBV10-3 with TRBJ2-7; tentative D call: TRBD1 (5 bases). The V gene lost 7 bases and the J gene lost 3 bases, with 13 bases spanning the gap. The CDR3 spans 13 residues. Per germline, CDR1 ENHRY and CDR2 SYGVKD. The CDR3 loop is CAINAQGDYEQYF. The CDR3, as DNA: TGTGCCATCAATGCCCAGGGTGACTACGAGCAGTACTTC.

The chain employs TRBV20-1 and TRBJ2-5, with D perhaps TRBD1 (5 bases). CDR1 DFQATT and CDR2 SNEGSKA come from the germline V gene (reference sequence). This CDR3 is 16 amino acids long. The CDR3 reads CSHFSWKQDVGETQYF. The CDR3 region has the DNA TGCTCCCACTTTTCGTGGAAACAGGACGTGGGGGAGACCCAGTACTTC.

This clonotype was detected many times. This chain links TRBV13 with TRBJ2-7, with 7 bases identical to TRBD2. There are 15 residues in the CDR3. With 5 bases clipped from V and 3 bases from J, the junction kept 10 bases outside the gene matches. The germline V gene has CDR1 PRHDT and CDR2 FYEKMQ (reference sequence). The CDR3 DNA follows: TGTGCCAGCAGCCCCGCTAGCGGAGCTTTCTACGAGCAGTACTTC. This codes for CASSPASGAFYEQYF.

This chain connects TRBV10-3 to TRBJ1-1; the D gene is possibly TRBD1 (5 bases). Germline values: CDR1 ENHRY, CDR2 SYGVKD. This CDR3 contains 13 residues. V lost 6 bases and J 1 base, leaving 9 bases between the germline ends. The CDR3 DNA is TGTGCCATCAGGCTGGGACCGAACACTGAAGCTTTCTTT. It encodes CAIRLGPNTEAFF.